Detailed here is one TCR beta chain. Its antigen is currently unknown. The sample originates from a study of T-cell memory formation after mild COVID-19. General study findings and limits: That cross-reactive memory joined was suggested by some responding clones appearing in pre-infection memory.

5'RACE primed at constant segments yielded TCR alpha and TCR beta cDNA libraries bearing sample barcodes and UMIs. From the 5' RACE reads, TCRdb called clonotypes with MiXCR, one entry per CDR3 protein. The sample holds 400,000 or so distinct CDR3 sequences, more than 20% seen once. From germline, CDR1 is MNHNY and CDR2 SVGAGI (reference sequence). The CDR3 contains 17 residues. The V segment lost 6 bases and the J segment 6 bases; nucleotides outside the gene matches: 11. V usage is TRBV6-6 and J usage is TRBJ2-2, with TRBD2 matching over 12 bases. The sequencing sample was made of PBMCs or a T cell subset sorted from them (not recorded which). The clonotype originates from an adult woman who had mild COVID-19 (a few samples of this study predate the infection). Cell type and time point are not known. The CDR3 DNA sequence: TGTGCCAGCAGCTCACCGACTAGCGGGGGACATTCCGGGGAGCTGTTTTTT. The encoded protein is CASSSPTSGGHSGELFF.